A single sample is the source of the 15 T cell receptor beta chains below, sequenced in a study of spatial heterogeneity in lung cancer (dated by TCRdb to the late 2010s). Library preparation employed 5' RACE. TCRdb shows the sequencer as NextSeq 500. Starting from the raw public reads, TCRdb applied fastp trimming at Q25, assembled clones with MiXCR and retained in-frame beta chains. A single entry per CDR3 protein holds the most common genes and DNA from its merged rows. In this sample the table shows some 30,000 distinct CDR3 sequences, 10% of which occur a single time. The ten largest clones add up to around 27% of the sample. The time point label on this specimen signifies: blood at routine non-recurrence follow-up after resection. Sequenced material: PBMCs, taken at follow-up. These receptors originate from a female donor with early-stage non-small cell lung cancer.

Many counts were recorded for this clonotype. The chain carries TRBV21-1 and TRBJ2-6; the D segment call TRBD1 is taken from the table without a DNA check. TRBV21-1 is shown as a pseudogene. This CDR3 is built from 19 residues. In DNA, the CDR3 is TGTGCCAGCAGCATTAGAACGGCAGGGGCCAACTCTGGGGCCAACGTCCTGACTTTC. Protein sequence: CASSIRTAGANSGANVLTF.

This clonotype was seen at least ten times. This sequence joins TRBV7-9 and TRBJ2-1, with TRBD2 identical over 12 bases. With V trimmed by 5 bases and J by 5 bases, 4 bases remained unmatched. The CDR3 spans 15 residues. Germline assignment: CDR1 SEHNR and CDR2 FQNEAQ (reference sequence). The DNA of the CDR3 is TGTGCCAGCAGCCCATGGACTAGCGGGGACAATGAGCAGTTCTTC. Translation: CASSPWTSGDNEQFF. Variable domain in full (rest from reference TRBV7-9 and TRBJ2-1): DTGVSQNPRHKITKRGQNVTFRCDPISEHNRLYWYRQTLGQGPEFLTYFQNEAQLEKSRLLSDRFSAERPKGSFSTLEIQRTEQGDSAMYLCASSPWTSGDNEQFFGPGTRLTVL.

This clonotype has just a few counts. The rearrangement links TRBV7-8 to TRBJ2-7; the D is unclear. The CDR3 runs to 14 residues. V was clipped by 2 bases and J by 5 bases, with 13 bases between them. CDR1 is SGHVS and CDR2 is FQNEAQ in the germline V gene. CDR3 sequence: CASSLLSKANEQYF. The CDR3 coding sequence is TGTGCCAGCAGCTTACTTTCAAAGGCGAACGAGCAGTACTTC.

This clonotype was picked up many times. At one end the junction does not follow the germline gene, possibly because of a read error. The chain employs TRBV7-9 and TRBJ2-1; TRBD2 matches at 10 bases. The CDR3 totals 14 residues. Germline CDR1 is SEHNR and CDR2 is FQNEAQ (reference sequence). Here the CDR3 reads CASSIAGGNNEQFF. CDR3 sequence (DNA): TGTGCCAGCAGCATAGCGGGGGGCAACAATGAGCAGTTCTTC.

In its sample, this clonotype was seen a few times. The V call is TRBV19, the J call TRBJ1-2; 7 bases are a match to TRBD1. CDR1 is LNHDA, CDR2 SQIVND, per germline (reference sequence). The CDR3 totals 17 residues. J was trimmed by 3 bases and V by 2 bases; bases with no gene match: 12. DNA for the CDR3: TGTGCCAGTAGTATACCCCCCGCGGCAGGGGGGGACTATGGCTACACCTTC. Encoded protein: CASSIPPAAGGDYGYTF.

This clonotype has only a few counts. This rearrangement joins TRBV14 to TRBJ1-1; 9 bases align to TRBD1. After removal of 0 bases from V and 0 bases from J, the junction contained 5 bases not matched to a gene. Per germline, CDR1 SGHDN and CDR2 FVKESK. The CDR3 runs to 17 residues. The DNA of the CDR3 is TGTGCCAGCAGCCAAGAGAGGGACAGGGTCATGAACACTGAAGCTTTCTTT. Translating gives CASSQERDRVMNTEAFF.

This clonotype turned up a few times. This sequence joins TRBV11-2 and TRBJ2-5; perhaps TRBD2 as D (5 bases). The germline V gene encodes CDR1 SGHAT and CDR2 FQNNGV. This CDR3 region has 13 residues. With 8 bases removed from V and 4 bases from J, the gap between germline ends came to 14 bases. CDR3 region: CASEGRLRETQYF. The CDR3 DNA follows: TGTGCCAGCGAGGGCAGGCTCCGAGAGACCCAGTACTTC.

This clonotype was counted many times. V gene TRBV6-5 combines with J gene TRBJ2-5, with 10 bases lining up with TRBD1. Germline V gene data show CDR1 as MNHEY and CDR2 as SVGAGI. V lost 2 bases and J lost 4; bases outside the gene matches: 1. This CDR3 has 14 amino acids. The CDR3 sequence: CASSYGDRGETQYF. The CDR3 coding sequence is TGTGCCAGCAGTTACGGGGACAGGGGAGAGACCCAGTACTTC.

This clonotype has just a few counts. The rearrangement joins TRBV29-1 to TRBJ2-2, with D perhaps TRBD2 (6 bases). The germline CDR1 and CDR2 sequences are SQVTM and ANQGSEA. The CDR3 has 12 amino acids. Between the trimmed V and J ends, which lost 3 bases and 8 bases, there was a span of 10 bases. Here the CDR3 DNA reads TGCAGCGTTGAGGAGGGACGGGGGGAGCTGTTTTTT. Its protein product is CSVEEGRGELFF.

In its sample, this clonotype was seen many times. The CDR3 sequence is CASSLSSGTEAFF. CDR3 DNA sequence: TGTGCCAGCAGTTTGTCCTCGGGCACTGAAGCTTTCTTT. The rearrangement uses TRBV28 and TRBJ1-1; no reliable D call. Trimming stripped 3 bases from V and 4 bases from J, with 9 bases between. Germline loops: CDR1 MDHEN, CDR2 SYDVKM. The CDR3 has 13 residues.

This clonotype was seen many times. The genes are TRBV7-9 and TRBJ2-1; 12 positions match TRBD2. V was clipped by 5 bases and J by 13 bases; unmatched bases: 9. CDR3 size: 14 residues. CDR1 is SEHNR, CDR2 FQNEAQ, per germline (reference sequence). CDR3 residues: CASSAGTSGWSQFF. CDR3 bases: TGTGCCAGCAGCGCTGGGACTAGCGGGTGGAGTCAGTTCTTC.

On this clonotype: One base away lies a much larger clone, so this may be a sequencing read error. The chain couples TRBV5-5 to TRBJ2-6; TRBD1 might be the D (6 bases). The CDR3 is 16 amino acids. The germline V gene has CDR1 SGHKS and CDR2 YYEKEE (reference sequence). DNA of the CDR3: TGTGCCAGCAGCTTATCATGGCAACTGGGGGCCAACGTCCTGTCTTTC. Its protein product is CASSLSWQLGANVLSF.

This clonotype occurred a few times. The chain recombines TRBV5-5 with TRBJ1-2, with TRBD1 identical over 7 bases. Trimming removed 4 bases from V and 7 bases from J; junction bases left unmatched: 10. There are 14 residues in the CDR3. In germline, CDR1 is SGHKS, CDR2 YYEKEE (reference sequence). The CDR3 DNA follows: TGTGCCAGCAGCGCCGAGACAGGGTTTTCTGGCTACACCTTC. Its translation is CASSAETGFSGYTF.

This clonotype turned up a few times. This chain uses TRBV7-9 with TRBJ2-7; TRBD2 matches 7 bases. The V gene's germline CDR1 is SEHNR and CDR2 FQNEAQ (reference sequence). This CDR3 has 14 amino acids. V lost 5 bases, J lost 1 base, and 5 bases stayed unmatched. For the CDR3, the DNA is TGTGCCAGCAGCCCCCCAGCGGGGTCCTACGAGCAGTACTTC. Its translation is CASSPPAGSYEQYF. The whole variable domain, remainder taken from reference TRBV7-9 and TRBJ2-7, is DTGVSQNPRHKITKRGQNVTFRCDPISEHNRLYWYRQTLGQGPEFLTYFQNEAQLEKSRLLSDRFSAERPKGSFSTLEIQRTEQGDSAMYLCASSPPAGSYEQYFGPGTRLTVT.

By sample share, this clonotype is medium-sized (0.01 to 0.1%). The rearrangement uses TRBV29-1 and TRBJ2-7; 9 bases align to TRBD2. Trimming at V came to 4 bases and at J to 0 bases, leaving 4 bases not matched to a gene. The CDR3 has 14 residues. In germline, CDR1 is SQVTM, CDR2 ANQGSEA. The CDR3 sequence is CSVGTGLASYEQYF. The CDR3 DNA follows: TGCAGCGTTGGAACGGGACTAGCCTCCTACGAGCAGTACTTC.